Following are 3 T cell receptor beta chains from one sample sequenced in a study of identical twins. Each CDR3 protein gets one entry after TCRdb re-called the 5' RACE reads with MiXCR. The profile covers some 690,000 distinct CDR3 sequences, with around 20% appearing a single time and 4% to 5.5% taken by the ten largest. This same sample was also part of a study on T cells expressing NK-cell markers.

Input material: PBMCs. The receptors here all came from a woman between 18 and 29 years old in good health.

This clonotype has only a few counts. V and J are TRBV12-3 or TRBV12-4 and TRBJ2-2; unclear D gene. The CDR3 has 14 amino acids. Trimming removed 3 bases from V and 6 bases from J, with 11 bases in between. CDR3 in DNA: TGTGCCAGCAGTTTCTCCGGGCCCCCCGGGGAGCTGTTTTTT. Its translation: CASSFSGPPGELFF.

This clonotype was counted a few times. The V call is TRBV15, the J call TRBJ2-3; D may be TRBD2 (6 bases). The germline V and J ends were trimmed by 3 bases and 8 bases, with 12 bases remaining between them. CDR3 length equals 13 residues. Germline assignment: CDR1 LNHNV and CDR2 YYDKDF (reference sequence). The chain's CDR3 is CATSSLTGGTQYF. The CDR3 DNA reads as TGTGCCACCAGCAGTCTCACCGGGGGTACGCAGTATTTT.

The chain links TRBV7-2 to TRBJ2-7; 9 bases line up with TRBD1. V dropped 3 bases and J dropped 5; count of bases not matched to a gene: 11. CDR3 length: 16 amino acids. Germline assignment: CDR1 SGHTA and CDR2 FQGNSA. Here the CDR3 DNA reads TGTGCCAGCAGCTTGGGACCGGGACAGGGTAACCACGAGCAGTACTTC. Amino acids: CASSLGPGQGNHEQYF. The complete variable domain, with remaining parts taken from reference TRBV7-2 and TRBJ2-7, reads GAGVSQSPSNKVTEKGKDVELRCDPISGHTALYWYRQSLGQGLEFLIYFQGNSAPDKSGLPSDRFSAERTGGSVSTLTIQRTQQEDSAVYLCASSLGPGQGNHEQYFGPGTRLTVT.